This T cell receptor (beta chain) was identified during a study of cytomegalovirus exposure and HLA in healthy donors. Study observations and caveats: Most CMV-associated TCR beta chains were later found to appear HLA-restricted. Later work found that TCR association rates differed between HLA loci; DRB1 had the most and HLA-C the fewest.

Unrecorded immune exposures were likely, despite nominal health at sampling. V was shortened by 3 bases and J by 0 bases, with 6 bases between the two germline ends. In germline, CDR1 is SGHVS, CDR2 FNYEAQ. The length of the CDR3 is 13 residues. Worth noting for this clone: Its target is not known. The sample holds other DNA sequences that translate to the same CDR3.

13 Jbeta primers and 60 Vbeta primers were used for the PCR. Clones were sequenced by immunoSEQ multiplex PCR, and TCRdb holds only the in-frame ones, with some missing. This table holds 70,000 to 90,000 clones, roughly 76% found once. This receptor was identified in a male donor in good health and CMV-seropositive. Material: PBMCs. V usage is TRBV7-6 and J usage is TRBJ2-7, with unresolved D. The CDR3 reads CASSLPGSYEQYF. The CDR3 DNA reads TGTGCCAGCAGCTTGCCGGGCTCCTACGAGCAGTACTTC. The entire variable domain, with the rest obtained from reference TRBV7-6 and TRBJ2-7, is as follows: GAGVSQSPRYKVTKRGQDVALRCDPISGHVSLYWYRQALGQGPEFLTYFNYEAQQDKSGLPNDRFSAERPEGSISTLTIQRTEQRDSAMYRCASSLPGSYEQYFGPGTRLTVT.